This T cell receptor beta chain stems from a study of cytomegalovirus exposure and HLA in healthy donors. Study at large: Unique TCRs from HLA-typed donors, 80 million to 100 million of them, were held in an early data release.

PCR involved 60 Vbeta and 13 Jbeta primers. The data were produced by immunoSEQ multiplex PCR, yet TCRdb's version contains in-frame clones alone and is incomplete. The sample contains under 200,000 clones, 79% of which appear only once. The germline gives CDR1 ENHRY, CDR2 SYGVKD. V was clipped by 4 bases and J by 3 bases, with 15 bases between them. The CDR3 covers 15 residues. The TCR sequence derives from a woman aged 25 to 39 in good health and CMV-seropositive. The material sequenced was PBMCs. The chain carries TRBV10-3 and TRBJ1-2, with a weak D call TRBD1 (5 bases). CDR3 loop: CAISGKGREHYGYTF. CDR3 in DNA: TGTGCCATCAGTGGTAAAGGCAGGGAACACTATGGCTACACCTTC.